These T cell receptor beta chains were read from a single sample in a study of cytomegalovirus exposure and HLA in healthy donors. This table comes from immunoSEQ multiplex PCR, and its TCRdb copy is limited to in-frame clones, with some not included. The table includes fewer than 200,000 clones, 78% detected once. Sequencing was carried out using PBMCs. Receptors originate from a woman aged 25-40 years in good health and CMV-seropositive. Both conserved end residues are part of each CDR3. The D gene is left open where the match is weak. Clone size appears in some rows only: once, few, many, or a class for an expanded clone.

d_call,v_call,clone_size,j_call,cdr3_aa,cdr3_nt
TRBD2,TRBV7-9,few,TRBJ2-1,CASSRHAGLAQQFF,TGTGCCAGCAGCCGACATGCCGGACTAGCCCAGCAGTTCTTC
TRBD2,TRBV4-3,many,TRBJ2-7,CASSQGGTAGDSYEQYF,TGCGCCAGCAGCCAAGGGGGGACGGCGGGGGACTCCTACGAGCAGTACTTC
-,TRBV5-1,few,TRBJ2-3,CASSTGPSGDTQYF,TGCGCCAGCAGCACAGGTCCCTCCGGAGATACGCAGTATTTT
-,TRBV19,-,TRBJ2-7,CASRGAYPSMDEQYF,TGTGCCAGTAGGGGGGCCTATCCCTCCATGGACGAGCAGTACTTC
-,TRBV27,-,TRBJ1-1,CASTTIYPGESTEAFF,TGTGCCAGCACCACAATTTATCCAGGGGAAAGCACTGAAGCTTTCTTT
TRBD2,TRBV11-1,-,TRBJ2-3,CASSLESGRVTDTQYF,TGTGCCAGCAGCTTAGAGAGCGGGAGGGTTACAGATACGCAGTATTTT
-,TRBV28,-,TRBJ2-1,CASNPLTTYNEQFF,TGTGCCAGCAACCCCCTAACCACCTACAATGAGCAGTTCTTC
-,TRBV5-1,-,TRBJ1-4,CASSLATGVAEKLFF,TGCGCCAGCAGCTTGGCCACGGGGGTTGCTGAAAAACTGTTTTTT
-,TRBV28,few,TRBJ1-2,CASSLTNRAYGYTF,TGTGCCAGCAGTTTAACCAACAGGGCCTATGGCTACACCTTC
-,TRBV5-6,-,TRBJ2-7,CASSLLQEQYF,TGTGCCAGCAGCCTGCTTCAGGAGCAGTACTTC
-,TRBV6-5,few,TRBJ1-1,CASSTGPGEAFF,TGTGCCAGCAGTACAGGGCCCGGTGAAGCTTTCTTT
-,TRBV11-2,few,TRBJ1-4,CASSLAQEKLFF,TGTGCCAGCAGCTTAGCCCAGGAAAAACTGTTTTTT
-,TRBV11-2,-,TRBJ1-4,CASSLIGSNEKLFF,TGTGCCAGCAGCTTAATTGGCAGTAATGAAAAACTGTTTTTT
-,TRBV7-6,-,TRBJ1-3,CASSLHFPPYSGNTIYF,TGTGCCAGCAGCCTCCACTTTCCCCCCTACTCTGGAAACACCATATATTTT
TRBD2,TRBV30,-,TRBJ2-1,CAWSVWTSGRRWNEQFF,TGTGCCTGGAGTGTATGGACTAGCGGGAGGCGTTGGAATGAGCAGTTCTTC
-,TRBV12-5,-,TRBJ1-1,CASGLVLGGRAEAFF,TGTGCTAGTGGTTTGGTACTTGGGGGCAGGGCTGAAGCTTTCTTT
-,TRBV19,-,TRBJ1-4,CASGNRPPLFF,TGTGCCAGTGGGAACAGGCCACCCTTATTTTTT
-,TRBV28,once,TRBJ1-5,CASSPGSNQPQHF,TGTGCCAGCAGCCCCGGGAGCAATCAGCCCCAGCATTTT
-,TRBV28,few,TRBJ1-1,CASSDTVNTEAFF,TGTGCCAGCAGTGATACAGTCAACACTGAAGCTTTCTTT
TRBD1,TRBV2,few,TRBJ1-5,CARGTGPDQPQHF,TGTGCCAGAGGGACAGGCCCGGATCAGCCCCAGCATTTT
-,TRBV5-1,-,TRBJ2-7,CASSLAGGTYEQYF,TGCGCCAGCAGCTTGGCCGGAGGGACCTACGAGCAGTACTTC
-,TRBV5-1,-,TRBJ2-1,CASRQDSYNEQFF,TGCGCCAGCAGACAGGACAGCTACAATGAGCAGTTCTTC
TRBD1,TRBV27,-,TRBJ2-5,CASSYRGPGEWRETQYF,TGTGCCAGCAGTTACAGGGGGCCGGGGGAGTGGAGGGAGACCCAGTACTTC
TRBD1,TRBV4-1,-,TRBJ1-3,CASSPRQGLRNTIYF,TGCGCCAGCAGCCCTAGACAGGGGTTAAGAAACACCATATATTTT
TRBD1,TRBV6-5,-,TRBJ1-4,CASSSTGGATNEKLFF,TGTGCCAGCAGTTCTACAGGGGGCGCGACTAATGAAAAACTGTTTTTT
TRBD2,TRBV4-2,-,TRBJ2-7,CASSQDRGGAHEQYF,TGTGCCAGCAGCCAAGATCGGGGGGGCGCCCACGAGCAGTACTTC
TRBD1,TRBV27,-,TRBJ1-6,CASSFGQGTGSPLHF,TGTGCCAGCAGTTTTGGACAGGGCACGGGTTCACCCCTCCACTTT
-,TRBV2,-,TRBJ2-3,CASRWQGSADTQYF,TGTGCCAGCAGGTGGCAGGGGTCAGCAGATACGCAGTATTTT